This T cell receptor (beta chain) appears in the sequencing data of a study of CD8 T cells in ankylosing spondylitis. TCRdb re-called the 5' RACE reads with MiXCR, one entry per CDR3 protein. The sample lists about 160,000 distinct CDR3 sequences, around 8.9% seen once, with over 13% in the top ten. This CDR3 has 15 residues. Germline lookup yields CDR1 LGHNA and CDR2 YSLEER. The V and J ends lost 1 base and 9 bases respectively, with 16 bases between them. Sequencing was performed on blood, either unsorted or a sorted T cell fraction (not recorded which). The chain employs TRBV4-3 and TRBJ2-1; either TRBD1 or TRBD2 may fit D (5 bases each). This clonotype was obtained from a female donor with ankylosing spondylitis or in good health (not recorded which). The CDR3 DNA follows: TGCGCCAGCAGCCAAGGTGGGACGGGTAAAGGTGAGCAGTTCTTC. Its protein product is CASSQGGTGKGEQFF.